These T cell receptor beta chains were read from a single sample in a study of metastatic and nonmetastatic thyroid tumors. TCRdb re-called the PCR reads with MiXCR. This sample has thousands of clones; 29% occur once, and the top ten carry 21%. The specimen sequenced was tumor tissue. These receptors originate from a female donor with papillary thyroid cancer or a benign thyroid nodule (not recorded which). Some clones in this sample may be carry-over from other donors' samples. The CDR3 runs from the conserved cysteine through the conserved F or W. Each record gives: D gene, clone size, V gene, J gene, CDR3 protein, CDR3 DNA. D genes are given only for firm matches. Size tells how often a clone was seen (once, few, many) or the class of an expanded clone, and some rows leave it out.

D gene: TRBD1; clone size: once; V gene: TRBV11-2; J gene: TRBJ1-4; CDR3 protein: CASSFTTGQGLNEKLFF; CDR3 DNA: TGTGCCAGCAGCTTTACTACGGGACAGGGCCTAAATGAAAAACTGTTTTTT
D gene: .; clone size: .; V gene: TRBV6-1; J gene: TRBJ2-2; CDR3 protein: CTSSVITVELFF; CDR3 DNA: TGTACCAGCAGTGTGATTACCGTGGAGCTGTTTTTT
D gene: .; clone size: .; V gene: TRBV12-3/TRBV12-4; J gene: TRBJ2-7; CDR3 protein: CASSLALAGGVVQYF; CDR3 DNA: TGTGCCAGCAGTTTAGCGCTGGCTGGAGGTGTGGTTCAGTACTTC
D gene: TRBD2; clone size: medium-sized; V gene: TRBV6-1; J gene: TRBJ2-1; CDR3 protein: CASSQRGSSYNEQFF; CDR3 DNA: TGTGCCAGCAGTCAGCGGGGGAGCTCCTACAATGAGCAGTTCTTC
D gene: .; clone size: .; V gene: TRBV6-6; J gene: TRBJ1-5; CDR3 protein: CASSYPGAQQPQHF; CDR3 DNA: TGTGCCAGCAGTTACCCGGGGGCGCAACAGCCCCAGCATTTT
D gene: .; clone size: medium-sized; V gene: TRBV9; J gene: TRBJ2-7; CDR3 protein: CASSTGSGSRREQYF; CDR3 DNA: TGTGCCAGCAGCACTGGATCGGGTAGCCGGCGCGAGCAGTACTTC
D gene: TRBD2; clone size: few; V gene: TRBV2; J gene: TRBJ2-7; CDR3 protein: CASSEGITSGYEQYF; CDR3 DNA: TGTGCCAGCAGTGAAGGAATTACTAGCGGTTACGAGCAGTACTTC
D gene: .; clone size: .; V gene: TRBV28; J gene: TRBJ2-7; CDR3 protein: CASRIVTTSQSSYEQYF; CDR3 DNA: TGTGCCAGCAGGATTGTTACGACCTCCCAGAGCTCCTACGAGCAGTACTTC
D gene: .; clone size: few; V gene: TRBV6-2/TRBV6-3; J gene: TRBJ1-2; CDR3 protein: CASSYSERNGYTF; CDR3 DNA: TGTGCCAGCAGTTACTCGGAAAGAAATGGCTACACCTTC
D gene: .; clone size: many; V gene: TRBV9; J gene: TRBJ2-1; CDR3 protein: CASSERDGYNEQFF; CDR3 DNA: TGTGCCAGCAGCGAGAGGGACGGTTACAATGAGCAGTTCTTC
D gene: .; clone size: large; V gene: TRBV30; J gene: TRBJ1-6; CDR3 protein: CAWTMGNSPLHF; CDR3 DNA: TGTGCCTGGACGATGGGGAATTCACCCCTCCACTTT
D gene: .; clone size: large; V gene: TRBV2; J gene: TRBJ2-7; CDR3 protein: CASSEQPYEQYF; CDR3 DNA: TGTGCCAGCAGTGAACAACCCTACGAGCAGTACTTC
D gene: TRBD1; clone size: .; V gene: TRBV30; J gene: TRBJ1-3; CDR3 protein: CAWSARDRGFSGNTIYF; CDR3 DNA: TGTGCCTGGAGTGCCCGGGACAGGGGATTTTCTGGAAACACCATATATTTT
D gene: .; clone size: medium-sized; V gene: TRBV25-1; J gene: TRBJ2-7; CDR3 protein: CASRAGYEQYF; CDR3 DNA: TGTGCCAGCAGAGCGGGTTACGAGCAGTACTTC
D gene: .; clone size: medium-sized; V gene: TRBV11-2; J gene: TRBJ1-3; CDR3 protein: CASSLDQGNTIYF; CDR3 DNA: TGTGCCAGCAGCTTAGATCAGGGAAACACCATATATTTT
D gene: TRBD2; clone size: .; V gene: TRBV11-2; J gene: TRBJ2-7; CDR3 protein: CASSPALASGRLYYEQYF; CDR3 DNA: TGTGCCAGCAGCCCCGCTCTGGCTAGCGGGAGGTTGTATTACGAGCAGTACTTC
D gene: TRBD1; clone size: .; V gene: TRBV24-1; J gene: TRBJ2-6; CDR3 protein: CATSGPGTGVGANVMTF; CDR3 DNA: TGTGCCACCAGTGGCCCCGGGACAGGGGTTGGGGCCAACGTCATGACTTTC
D gene: TRBD1; clone size: once; V gene: TRBV20-1; J gene: TRBJ2-7; CDR3 protein: CSAPRQGRSYEQYF; CDR3 DNA: TGCAGTGCTCCGCGACAGGGGCGTTCCTACGAGCAGTACTTC
D gene: .; clone size: medium-sized; V gene: TRBV12-3/TRBV12-4; J gene: TRBJ1-1; CDR3 protein: CASTSSWGQMNTEAFF; CDR3 DNA: TGTGCCAGCACCTCTAGCTGGGGGCAAATGAACACTGAAGCTTTCTTT
D gene: .; clone size: .; V gene: TRBV7-9; J gene: TRBJ2-3; CDR3 protein: CASSLATTDTQYF; CDR3 DNA: TGTGCCAGCAGCTTAGCCACCACAGATACGCAGTATTTT
D gene: .; clone size: many; V gene: TRBV10-3; J gene: TRBJ2-5; CDR3 protein: CAIGGGPMETQYF; CDR3 DNA: TGTGCCATCGGCGGCGGGCCCATGGAGACCCAGTACTTC
D gene: .; clone size: few; V gene: TRBV6-2/TRBV6-3; J gene: TRBJ1-5; CDR3 protein: CASSYSRRSNQPQHF; CDR3 DNA: TGTGCCAGCAGTTACTCGCGCAGGTCTAATCAGCCCCAGCATTTT
D gene: .; clone size: .; V gene: TRBV7-9; J gene: TRBJ2-7; CDR3 protein: CASSPDSLREQYF; CDR3 DNA: TGTGCCAGCAGCCCCGACAGTTTGAGGGAGCAGTACTTC
D gene: TRBD2; clone size: .; V gene: TRBV19; J gene: TRBJ2-7; CDR3 protein: CASSSAGVPGEQYF; CDR3 DNA: TGTGCCAGTAGTTCGGCGGGAGTGCCTGGCGAGCAGTACTTC
D gene: .; clone size: .; V gene: TRBV28; J gene: TRBJ1-2; CDR3 protein: CASTTGAVDYGYTF; CDR3 DNA: TGTGCCAGCACCACTGGGGCAGTCGACTATGGCTACACCTTC
D gene: .; clone size: large; V gene: TRBV27; J gene: TRBJ2-7; CDR3 protein: CASSLFRTSYEQYF; CDR3 DNA: TGTGCCAGCAGTTTATTTCGGACCTCCTACGAGCAGTACTTC
D gene: TRBD1; clone size: few; V gene: TRBV10-3; J gene: TRBJ2-2; CDR3 protein: CAISLTWTGYTGELFF; CDR3 DNA: TGTGCCATCAGCCTAACCTGGACAGGGTACACCGGGGAGCTGTTTTTT
D gene: .; clone size: .; V gene: TRBV2; J gene: TRBJ2-3; CDR3 protein: CASSFRGRVTNTQYF; CDR3 DNA: TGTGCCAGCAGTTTTAGGGGGAGGGTGACTAATACGCAGTATTTT